Sequencing of this T cell receptor (beta chain) was carried out in a study of T-cell memory formation after mild COVID-19. Study-wide results and caveats: The SARS-CoV-2 specificity of second-wave clones reaching peak at day 37 remained unverified.

TCRdb analysed the 5' RACE reads with MiXCR anew, one entry per CDR3 protein. The sample lists approximately 340,000 distinct CDR3 sequences; 10% to 15% were seen once. This CDR3 spans 16 amino acids. V gave up 6 bases and J gave up 3 bases; unmatched junction bases: 6. The germline V gene encodes CDR1 SNHLY and CDR2 FYNNEI. There are a few counts of this clonotype. Antigen unknown. This receptor was taken from a young man who had mild COVID-19 (a few samples of this study predate the infection). Cell type and time point are not known. The chain carries TRBV2 and TRBJ2-3, with 13 bases aligning to TRBD2. The specimen sequenced was PBMCs or a T cell subset sorted from them (not recorded which). The CDR3 nucleotides read TGTGCCAGCAGGGAACTACTAGCGGGGGGGACAGATACGCAGTATTTT. Translating it yields CASRELLAGGTDTQYF.